A selection of T cell receptor beta chains follows, all from one sample in a study of response to subunit inactivated influenza vaccine. TCRdb fed the RT-PCR reads into MiXCR, producing one record per CDR3 protein. The table shows fewer than 400,000 distinct CDR3 sequences, with 21% occurring only once. The sample was PBMCs from blood, taken approximately 20 months after vaccination. All receptors come from a man aged 50 to 69 who received an inactivated influenza vaccine. CDR3s include the opening cysteine and the closing phenylalanine or tryptophan. Each record gives: clone size, J gene, D gene, V gene, CDR3 DNA, CDR3 protein. A D gene is named only where the DNA matches it firmly. Clone size is stated in some rows and not others, as once, few, many or a class when expanded.

- | TRBJ2-7 | TRBD1 | TRBV7-8 | TGTGCCAGCCTAGACAGGGTCAGCTCCTACGAGCAGTACTTC | CASLDRVSSYEQYF
- | TRBJ2-1 | TRBD2 | TRBV20-1 | TGCAGTCCTACTAGCGGGGGGCATCTGTCCCTATACAATGAGCAGTTCTTC | CSPTSGGHLSLYNEQFF
- | TRBJ2-5 | - | TRBV5-1 | TGCGCCAGCAGCTTGTCAGCCGGGAGTCAAGAGACCCAGTACTTC | CASSLSAGSQETQYF
- | TRBJ1-6 | - | TRBV5-1 | TGCGCCAGCAGCTTGGGCGGGGCATCACCCCTCCACTTT | CASSLGGASPLHF
few | TRBJ2-1 | - | TRBV20-1 | TGCAGTGCTAGTGCCCCCTACAATGAGCAGTTCTTC | CSASAPYNEQFF
few | TRBJ1-1 | - | TRBV4-2 | TGTGCCAGCAGCCAAGATGTTCGGAACACTGAAGCTTTCTTT | CASSQDVRNTEAFF
- | TRBJ2-7 | TRBD1 | TRBV29-1 | TGCAGCGTGGAACAGGGGGACTCTGCCCTATACGAGCAGTACTTC | CSVEQGDSALYEQYF
few | TRBJ1-4 | - | TRBV11-2 | TGTGCCAGCAGCCAAACCTCTGGGGGCATTCATGAAAAACTGTTTTTT | CASSQTSGGIHEKLFF
- | TRBJ1-2 | - | TRBV29-1 | TGCAGCGTTGAGAAATTGGGGGAGGAGGACTATGGCTACACCTTC | CSVEKLGEEDYGYTF
- | TRBJ1-1 | - | TRBV29-1 | TGCAGTGCTCTACCCCCGGGCGTCGGGGAGGGGACTGAAGCTTTCTTT | CSALPPGVGEGTEAFF
few | TRBJ1-5 | TRBD1 | TRBV6-2/TRBV6-3 | TGTGCCAGCAGCACAACAGGGGGCCAGCCCCAGCATTTT | CASSTTGGQPQHF
few | TRBJ2-3 | - | TRBV18 | TGTGCCAGCTCACCAGGATTCAGACCCATCAACACAGATACGCAGTATTTT | CASSPGFRPINTDTQYF
- | TRBJ2-3 | TRBD1 | TRBV5-1 | TGCGCCAGCAGCCGGGACAGGGCCGCGAGCACAGATACGCAGTATTTT | CASSRDRAASTDTQYF
few | TRBJ1-4 | TRBD1 | TRBV5-1 | TGCGCCAGCAGTTTGGGACAGGGACTGAATGAAAAACTGTTTTTT | CASSLGQGLNEKLFF
few | TRBJ2-1 | TRBD1 | TRBV29-1 | TGCAGCGTTGAGTTCTTGCCAGGGGGCAAAAGACAAGGTGAGCAGTTCTTC | CSVEFLPGGKRQGEQFF
- | TRBJ2-7 | - | TRBV5-1 | TGCGCCAGCAGCTTCCGGGGACCTAAGGGCGCCTACGAGCAGTACTTC | CASSFRGPKGAYEQYF
- | TRBJ2-7 | - | TRBV7-2 | TGTGCCAGCAGCCGTAGGGGGGGCGACGAGCAGTACTTC | CASSRRGGDEQYF
- | TRBJ1-2 | - | TRBV20-1 | TGCAGTGCGACCGGGACTGCAAATAACTATGGCTACACCTTC | CSATGTANNYGYTF
- | TRBJ1-1 | TRBD1 | TRBV3-1 | TGTGCCAGCAGCCGAGGGACAGGGGGCGGGAACACTGAAGCTTTCTTT | CASSRGTGGGNTEAFF
- | TRBJ1-2 | TRBD1 | TRBV7-2 | TGTGCCAGCAGCTCTAACGGACAGGGGTACTATGGCTACACCTTC | CASSSNGQGYYGYTF
few | TRBJ1-2 | - | TRBV4-1 | TGCGCCAGCAGCCAAGATCTTGGCTATGGCTACACCTTC | CASSQDLGYGYTF
few | TRBJ2-7 | - | TRBV28 | TGTGCCAGCAGCCCCTGGATGGGTGCTGCCTACGAGCAGTACTTC | CASSPWMGAAYEQYF
- | TRBJ2-5 | - | TRBV15 | TGTGCCACCAGCAGAGCTCTACGTACCGGGATCGGAGGGGAGACCCAGTACTTC | CATSRALRTGIGGETQYF
few | TRBJ2-3 | - | TRBV24-1 | TGTGCCACCAGTGATAAAGCAACGTCTGGCGCAGATACGCAGTATTTT | CATSDKATSGADTQYF
few | TRBJ2-2 | - | TRBV7-2 | TGTGCCAGCAGCTTAACAAGCTATGGGACCGGGGAGCTGTTTTTT | CASSLTSYGTGELFF
- | TRBJ2-5 | - | TRBV20-1 | TGCAGTGCTACCCAGGGATGGCAGGTCCGTGGTGTAGAGACCCAGTACTTC | CSATQGWQVRGVETQYF
- | TRBJ2-7 | TRBD1 | TRBV29-1 | TGCAGCGTAGAACTCAGGGACAGGGCACTCGAGCAGTACTTC | CSVELRDRALEQYF
few | TRBJ1-4 | TRBD1 | TRBV6-1 | TGTGCCAGCAGTCGAAACAGGGGTTGGACAAAACTGTTTTTT | CASSRNRGWTKLFF
many | TRBJ1-6 | TRBD1 | TRBV6-2/TRBV6-3 | TGTGCCAGCAGACAGGGGGCTAATTCACCCCTCCACTTT | CASRQGANSPLHF